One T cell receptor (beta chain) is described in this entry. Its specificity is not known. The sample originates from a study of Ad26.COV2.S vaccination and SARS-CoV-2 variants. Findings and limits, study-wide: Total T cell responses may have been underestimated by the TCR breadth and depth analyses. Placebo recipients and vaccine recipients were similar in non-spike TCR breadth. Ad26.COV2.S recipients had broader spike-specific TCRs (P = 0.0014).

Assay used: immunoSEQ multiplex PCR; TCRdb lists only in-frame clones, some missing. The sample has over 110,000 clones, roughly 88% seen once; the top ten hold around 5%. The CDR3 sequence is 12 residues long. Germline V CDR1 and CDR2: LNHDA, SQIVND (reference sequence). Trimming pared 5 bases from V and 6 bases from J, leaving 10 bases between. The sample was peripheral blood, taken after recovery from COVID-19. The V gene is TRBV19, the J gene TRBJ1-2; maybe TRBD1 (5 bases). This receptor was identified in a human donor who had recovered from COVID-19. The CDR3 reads CASSWGGDGYTF. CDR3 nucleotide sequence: TGTGCCAGTAGTTGGGGGGGAGATGGCTACACCTTC.